Each of the 29 T cell receptor beta chains below was sequenced from the same sample in a study of ipilimumab plus nivolumab after autologous stem cell transplantation. Libraries were prepared by immunoSEQ multiplex PCR; TCRdb keeps only in-frame clonotypes and omits some of them. The sample comprises approximately 6,000 clones, over 75% of which are singletons, and approximately 5.4% rests with the top ten. The source material was PBMCs, sampled in a trial of ipilimumab plus nivolumab as post-transplant consolidation. These TCRs come from a female donor with multiple myeloma.

The chain links TRBV2 to TRBJ2-7; D unclear. The CDR3 sequence is 14 residues long. The ends were cut back, 2 bases at V and 6 bases at J, with 14 bases in the middle. The germline V gene encodes CDR1 SNHLY and CDR2 FYNNEI. The CDR3 region is CASSETGGLGEQYF. As DNA, the CDR3 is TGTGCCAGCAGTGAAACCGGCGGCCTGGGCGAGCAGTACTTC.

This clone has just one count. This chain connects TRBV30 to TRBJ1-2, with 7 bases aligning to TRBD1. CDR3 size: 17 residues. Germline V gene lookup returns CDR1 GTSNPN and CDR2 SVGIG (reference sequence). The junction had 21 bases not matched to a gene; V was cut back by 3 bases and J by 8 bases. CDR3 nucleotides: TGTGCCTGGAGCGGGAAAGACAGGGTCGGAAGTAAAGCAGGCTACACCTTC. Translation gives CAWSGKDRVGSKAGYTF. Using reference TRBV30 and TRBJ1-2 for the parts outside the CDR3, the full variable domain is SQTIHQWPATLVQPVGSPLSLECTVEGTSNPNLYWYRQAAGRGLQLLFYSVGIGQISSEVPQNLSASRPQDRQFILSSKKLLLSDSGFYLCAWSGKDRVGSKAGYTFGSGTRLTVV.

The rearrangement joins TRBV6-5 to TRBJ1-1, with D perhaps TRBD1 (5 bases). The CDR3 runs to 14 residues. Germline V gene lookup returns CDR1 MNHEY and CDR2 SVGAGI. V was pared by 5 bases and J by 4 bases, with 14 bases between. This CDR3 reads CASSTGSLVTEAFF. The CDR3, as DNA: TGTGCCAGCAGTACAGGCTCTCTGGTCACTGAAGCTTTCTTT.

The genes are TRBV6-1 and TRBJ2-7; 8 bases match TRBD2. From germline, CDR1 is MNHNS and CDR2 SASEGT. CDR3 size: 17 residues. V was clipped by 4 bases and J by 0 bases; unmatched bases: 11. CDR3 in DNA: TGTGCCAGCAGTGGAGTCGCTAGCGGGCCTGACTCCTACGAGCAGTACTTC. Translating gives CASSGVASGPDSYEQYF.

In its sample, this clone was seen a few times. The chain recombines TRBV9 with TRBJ1-2, with a weak D call TRBD1 (6 bases). The germline V and J ends were trimmed by 3 bases and 4 bases, with 13 bases remaining between them. CDR3 length equals 14 residues. Germline lookup yields CDR1 SGDLS and CDR2 YYNGEE. The CDR3 spells CASSGSGQLYGYTF. The CDR3 coding sequence is TGTGCCAGCAGCGGATCAGGACAGCTCTATGGCTACACCTTC.

The chain recombines TRBV5-5 with TRBJ1-1, with a possible D match to TRBD1 (5 bases). CDR1 is SGHKS, CDR2 YYEKEE, per germline (reference sequence). V was pared by 4 bases and J by 4 bases, with 23 bases between. CDR3 length: 17 amino acids. DNA of the CDR3: TGTGCCAGCAGCCGGACATTTGCTCCCCAGTTTGGCACTGAAGCTTTCTTT. Translation gives CASSRTFAPQFGTEAFF.

This chain uses TRBV6-6 with TRBJ1-5; 10 bases line up with TRBD1. CDR3 length: 16 amino acids. After removal of 5 bases from V and 4 bases from J, the junction contained 8 bases not matched to a gene. Looked up from germline, CDR1 is MNHNY and CDR2 is SVGAGI (reference sequence). CDR3 residues: CASSIRQGAWNQPQHF. The CDR3 coding sequence is TGTGCCAGCAGTATTCGACAGGGGGCATGGAATCAGCCCCAGCATTTT.

This chain links TRBV6-5 with TRBJ2-1, with 8 bases that match TRBD1. The CDR3 is made up of 15 amino acids. Looked up from germline, CDR1 is MNHEY and CDR2 is SVGAGI. V shed 7 bases, J shed 7 bases, and the junction held 12 bases outside the gene matches. This chain's CDR3 is CASIKATGALNEQFF. CDR3 bases: TGTGCCAGCATCAAGGCGACAGGGGCGTTGAATGAGCAGTTCTTC.

V gene TRBV6-6 combines with J gene TRBJ1-5; no clear D. CDR1 is MNHNY, CDR2 SVGAGI, per germline (reference sequence). This CDR3 spans 15 amino acids. Trimming stripped 0 bases from V and 0 bases from J, with 6 bases between. The CDR3 here is CASSYSINSNQPQHF. The CDR3 nucleotides read TGTGCCAGCAGTTACTCCATCAATAGCAATCAGCCCCAGCATTTT.

This sequence joins TRBV5-4 and TRBJ2-1; D remains unclear. Looked up from germline, CDR1 is SGHNT and CDR2 is YYREEE (reference sequence). This CDR3 spans 15 amino acids. V dropped 1 base and J dropped 0 bases, with 8 bases sitting between them. The CDR3 sequence: CASSLSWSSYNEQFF. CDR3 DNA sequence: TGTGCCAGCAGCTTGAGTTGGAGCTCCTACAATGAGCAGTTCTTC.

The V call is TRBV7-9, the J call TRBJ1-5, with 8 bases lining up with TRBD1. The V segment lost 7 bases and the J segment 4 bases; nucleotides outside the gene matches: 3. CDR1 is SEHNR, CDR2 FQNEAQ, per germline (reference sequence). The CDR3 sequence is 13 residues long. The CDR3 protein is CASTRDRNQPQHF. The DNA of the CDR3 is TGTGCCAGCACCCGGGACAGGAATCAGCCCCAGCATTTT.

This clone was counted once. The V gene is TRBV11-2, the J gene TRBJ1-1; D is ambiguous. Deletions cut 2 bases from V and 2 bases from J, with 9 bases between. CDR3 length: 14 amino acids. The germline V gene has CDR1 SGHAT and CDR2 FQNNGV. CDR3 region: CASSLNSVNTEAFF. The CDR3 bases are TGTGCCAGCAGCTTAAATTCGGTCAACACTGAAGCTTTCTTT.

The chain carries TRBV6-1 and TRBJ2-7; D might be TRBD2 (5 bases). V was trimmed by 1 base and J by 1 base, leaving 8 bases between them. The V gene's germline CDR1 is MNHNS and CDR2 SASEGT. The CDR3 totals 14 residues. CDR3 nucleotide sequence: TGTGCCAGCAGTGAAGATCGGGGATCCTACGAGCAGTACTTC. Amino acids: CASSEDRGSYEQYF.

The chain employs TRBV7-7 and TRBJ1-4; possible D gene TRBD1, 5 bases. CDR1 and CDR2 (germline): SSHAT, FNYEAQ (reference sequence). The ends were cut back, 5 bases at V and 4 bases at J, with 14 bases in the middle. The CDR3 is made up of 15 amino acids. The CDR3 loop reads CASSASTGRNEKLFF. DNA of the CDR3: TGTGCCAGCAGCGCTTCAACGGGACGTAATGAAAAACTGTTTTTT.

The V and J genes are TRBV6-1 and TRBJ1-2, with D perhaps matching TRBD1 (6 bases). V lost 2 bases and J lost 7, with 11 bases in between. Germline lookup yields CDR1 MNHNS and CDR2 SASEGT. The CDR3 has 13 amino acids. CDR3 sequence: CASSEQGMGGYTF. CDR3 nucleotide sequence: TGTGCCAGCAGTGAACAGGGGATGGGTGGCTACACCTTC.

This clone was seen a handful of times. J is TRBJ2-2 and V is TRBV6-1, with 9 nucleotides matching TRBD1. This CDR3 has 14 residues. Per germline, CDR1 MNHNS and CDR2 SASEGT. J gave up 6 bases and V 4 bases, and 3 bases lay outside the gene matches. The CDR3 region is CASSGDRVSGELFF. CDR3 DNA sequence: TGTGCCAGCAGTGGGGACAGGGTATCCGGGGAGCTGTTTTTT.

CDR3 protein: CASKGTGNTIYF. The CDR3 coding sequence is TGTGCCAGCAAAGGGACTGGAAACACCATATATTTT. The chain employs TRBV7-9 and TRBJ1-3; the D is unclear. The CDR3 is 12 residues long. The germline gives CDR1 SEHNR, CDR2 FQNEAQ (reference sequence). V was trimmed by 7 bases and J by 2 bases, leaving 6 bases between them.

This clone has only a few counts. The chain combines TRBV28 with TRBJ2-3, with 9 bases aligning to TRBD2. The CDR3 extends over 15 amino acids. Germline V gene sequence: CDR1 MDHEN, CDR2 SYDVKM. With V trimmed by 5 bases and J by 1 base, 4 bases remained unmatched. The CDR3 DNA follows: TGTGCCAGCAGTGACCGGACTAGCGGCACAGATACGCAGTATTTT. Translation: CASSDRTSGTDTQYF.

The rearrangement links TRBV27 to TRBJ2-1; D remains ambiguous. Germline CDR1 reads MNHEY; CDR2 reads SMNVEV (reference sequence). This CDR3 has 15 amino acids. V lost 3 bases, J lost 0 bases, and 9 bases lay in between. The CDR3 DNA sequence: TGTGCCAGCAGTTTGGTCTTAAGCTCCTACAATGAGCAGTTCTTC. Residues: CASSLVLSSYNEQFF.

The chain links TRBV6-1 to TRBJ2-7; 8 bases fit TRBD1. The length of the CDR3 is 17 residues. The germline gives CDR1 MNHNS, CDR2 SASEGT. With 2 bases clipped from V and 0 bases from J, the junction kept 9 bases outside the gene matches. CDR3: CASSEHFRDRGSYEQYF. CDR3 nucleotides: TGTGCCAGCAGTGAACATTTCCGAGACAGGGGCTCCTACGAGCAGTACTTC.

This rearrangement joins TRBV25-1 to TRBJ2-3, with 10 bases matching TRBD2. This CDR3 has 17 amino acids. Germline values: CDR1 MGHDK, CDR2 SYGVNS. V lost 4 bases to trimming and J lost 1 base; unmatched junction nucleotides: 8. Here the CDR3 reads CASSGTSGVWGTDTQYF. The CDR3 DNA reads TGTGCCAGCAGTGGGACTAGCGGAGTCTGGGGCACAGATACGCAGTATTTT.

The V and J genes are TRBV4-3 and TRBJ2-7; D is unclear. Germline V gene sequence: CDR1 LGHNA, CDR2 YSLEER. The CDR3 extends over 14 amino acids. Trimming left V 0 bases short and J 2 bases short, with 8 bases between. The CDR3 is CASSQETGAYEQYF. In DNA, the CDR3 is TGCGCCAGCAGCCAAGAAACTGGGGCCTACGAGCAGTACTTC.

For the CDR3, the DNA is TGTGCCAGCAGGAAAACAGGTCACACTGAAGCTTTCTTT. This translates into CASRKTGHTEAFF. This chain connects TRBV27 to TRBJ1-1, with a tentative D call TRBD1 (5 bases). This CDR3 comprises 13 residues. Trimming took off 6 bases at V and 3 bases at J, with 11 bases between the two ends. Germline V gene lookup returns CDR1 MNHEY and CDR2 SMNVEV (reference sequence).

This clone appeared a few times. The V gene is TRBV27, the J gene TRBJ2-1; D gene unclear. The CDR3 loop spans 11 amino acids. The germline gives CDR1 MNHEY, CDR2 SMNVEV (reference sequence). The ends were cut back, 4 bases at V and 8 bases at J, with 6 bases in the middle. The CDR3 spells CASSYKDEQFF. The CDR3 DNA reads TGTGCCAGCAGTTACAAGGATGAGCAGTTCTTC.

This chain links TRBV19 with TRBJ2-1; TRBD2 might be the D (6 bases). V shed 4 bases and J shed 8 bases, with 21 bases lying between them. Germline V gives CDR1 LNHDA, CDR2 SQIVND (reference sequence). CDR3 length: 16 amino acids. The CDR3 DNA follows: TGTGCCAGTAGTACCGTCGGAGGGAGAAGGTTTGATGAGCAGTTCTTC. It codes for CASSTVGGRRFDEQFF. The full variable domain, rest sourced from reference TRBV19 and TRBJ2-1, is DGGITQSPKYLFRKEGQNVTLSCEQNLNHDAMYWYRQDPGQGLRLIYYSQIVNDFQKGDIAEGYSVSREKKESFPLTVTSAQKNPTAFYLCASSTVGGRRFDEQFFGPGTRLTVL.

This clone was counted once. The genes are TRBV5-1 and TRBJ2-1; D not certain. V was trimmed by 1 base and J by 0 bases, leaving 11 bases between them. CDR3 length: 16 amino acids. CDR1 and CDR2 from the germline V gene are SGHRS and YFSETQ. CDR3 sequence (DNA): TGCGCCAGCAGCTTGCGTGAGTCCAGCTCCTACAATGAGCAGTTCTTC. Encoded protein: CASSLRESSSYNEQFF.

For the CDR3, the DNA is TGTGCCAGCAGCTTGAATCGGGGCGGCACAGATACGCAGTATTTT. Its translation: CASSLNRGGTDTQYF. The chain joins TRBV5-6 to TRBJ2-3; D possibly uses TRBD1 or TRBD2 (5 bases each). This CDR3 has 15 residues. V shed 1 base and J shed 1 base, with 10 bases lying between them. Germline V gene sequence: CDR1 SGHDT, CDR2 YYEEEE.

The chain joins TRBV6-6 to TRBJ1-1; tentative D call: TRBD1 (6 bases). CDR3 size: 14 residues. The V gene's germline CDR1 is MNHNY and CDR2 SVGAGI (reference sequence). Trimming shortened V by 7 bases and J by 0 bases, and 12 bases separated the two germline ends. The chain's CDR3 is CASTFTGMNTEAFF. Written as DNA, the CDR3 is TGTGCCAGCACATTTACAGGGATGAACACTGAAGCTTTCTTT.

The rearrangement uses TRBV2 and TRBJ2-1; 11 nucleotides agree with TRBD2. V was pared by 5 bases and J by 2 bases, with 11 bases of the junction left unmatched. This CDR3 region has 18 residues. Germline CDR1 and CDR2: SNHLY and FYNNEI. CDR3 sequence: CASSKGLAGGDAYNEQFF. DNA of the CDR3: TGTGCCAGCAGTAAGGGGCTAGCGGGAGGAGATGCCTACAATGAGCAGTTCTTC.